The present entry profiles one TCR beta chain with its context. Its cognate antigen has yet to be identified. Base qualities were left out, and no much larger clone turns up one base away. The Qiagen DNeasy kit was used to extract genomic DNA from unsorted PBMCs and from the negatively selected CD4+ and CD8+ fractions. TCR beta CDR3 regions were amplified by immunoSEQ multiplex PCR using primers annealing to V and J segments. A synthetic immune receptor repertoire was used to minimize amplification bias, and any remaining bias was removed computationally after sequencing. The study's processing was this. Custom Python scripts were used to quantify repertoire diversity as the Shannon entropy index. Unsorted, CD4+ and CD8+ repertoires were analyzed separately, except in combined analyses where CD4+ and CD8+ sequences were merged in silico. TCRdb holds this immuneACCESS table with in-frame rearrangements only. Some clones are missing; in checked studies, unresolved V genes explain under half, and the rest has no known cause. That table gives V, J and clone size, and the DNA gave D and trimming. This sample gives roughly 29,000 clones in total; roughly 90% of them show up just once. Clones ranked in the top ten supply approximately 3.6% of the sample.

The intended sense of this specimen's time point label: newly diagnosed, previously untreated cHL patient sample. As a comparison group for the relapsed/refractory trial patients, PBMCs from patients with newly diagnosed, previously untreated classical Hodgkin lymphoma were sequenced. After peripheral blood was drawn into 8 mL Vacutainer Cell Preparation Tubes, PBMCs were isolated by centrifugation and then cryopreserved. This record belongs to a study of PD-1 blockade in classical Hodgkin lymphoma (dated by TCRdb to 2019 to 2021). With regard to the full study: The study used TCR beta sequencing and CyTOF to define a peripheral blood immune signature of response to PD-1 blockade in classical Hodgkin lymphoma.

Study-wide findings and limitations: Baseline TCR diversity was reported to be lower in newly diagnosed patients than in healthy donors and to be lower still in relapsed/refractory patients. The study was limited to a single clinical trial cohort, and causes of repertoire differences, possibly disease activity or prior therapy, remained undefined.

The receptor's source is a human donor with classical Hodgkin lymphoma. Material for sequencing was peripheral blood mononuclear cells (PBMCs).

The sequenced DNA is TGTGCCAGCTCACCACCAACAGGGGGCTTCAATGAGCAGTTCTTC. This codes for CASSPPTGGFNEQFF. The V and J genes are TRBV18 and TRBJ2-1; TRBD1 lines up with 9 middle nucleotides. The CDR3 holds 15 amino acids from the cysteine to the phenylalanine. The only DNA kept is the CDR3, 45 bases in frame from the first base. V and J are trimmed by 0 bases and 6 bases, and the gene matches miss 3 bases of the junction. From the germline V gene, CDR1 is KGHSH and CDR2 is LQKENI. Beyond the CDR3, the reference TRBV18 and TRBJ2-1 genes provide the residues; the full variable domain reads: NAGVMQNPRHLVRRRGQEARLRCSPMKGHSHVYWYRQLPEEGLKFMVYLQKENIIDESGMPKERFSAEFPKEGPSILRIQQVVRGDSAAYFCASSPPTGGFNEQFFGPGTRLTVL.